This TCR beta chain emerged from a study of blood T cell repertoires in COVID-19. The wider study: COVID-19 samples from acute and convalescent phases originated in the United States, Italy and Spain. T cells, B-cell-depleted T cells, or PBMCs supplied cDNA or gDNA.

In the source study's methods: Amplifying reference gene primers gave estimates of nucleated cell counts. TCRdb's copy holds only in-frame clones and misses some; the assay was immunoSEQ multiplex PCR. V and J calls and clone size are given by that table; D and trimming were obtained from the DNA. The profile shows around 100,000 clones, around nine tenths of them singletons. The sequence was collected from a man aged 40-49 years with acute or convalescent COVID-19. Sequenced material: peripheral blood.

The chain's CDR3 is CASSDGPNPEAFF. The CDR3, as DNA: TGTGCCAGCAGTGATGGGCCTAACCCTGAAGCTTTCTTT. The chain is built from TRBV6-1 and TRBJ1-1, with D unclear. Germline V gene sequence: CDR1 MNHNS, CDR2 SASEGT. V dropped 3 bases and J dropped 6 bases, with 11 bases sitting between them. The CDR3 is 13 residues long.